A single sample gave rise to the 31 T cell receptor beta chains below, sequenced in a study of vaccination and CD4 T cells after COVID-19. The Oncomine TCR Beta short-read assay sequenced DNA from cultured CD4+ T cells. TCRdb re-called the PCR reads with MiXCR, one entry per CDR3 protein. This table holds roughly 22,000 distinct CDR3 sequences, around a third found once. Their antigens remain unidentified. Treatment defined: approximately 9-day PBMC culture with coronavirus spike peptide pools or control peptides (ViraFEST assay). Sequenced material: cultured CD4+ T cells from blood. These receptors originate from a human donor with COVID-19.

V and J are TRBV7-2 and TRBJ2-2; the D is unclear. The V end was cut by 8 bases, the J end by 7 bases, with 14 bases between. Germline CDR1 SGHTA, CDR2 FQGNSA. The CDR3 length is 13 residues. CDR3 nucleotides: TGTGCCAGCCATCGGGCTAGTAGCGGGGAGCTGTTTTTT. Amino acid sequence: CASHRASSGELFF. Variable domain in full (rest from reference TRBV7-2 and TRBJ2-2): GAGVSQSPSNKVTEKGKDVELRCDPISGHTALYWYRQSLGQGLEFLIYFQGNSAPDKSGLPSDRFSAERTGGSVSTLTIQRTQQEDSAVYLCASHRASSGELFFGEGSRLTVL.

V is TRBV20-1 and J is TRBJ2-7; D ambiguous. The V and J ends lost 0 bases and 0 bases respectively, with 12 bases between them. In germline, CDR1 is DFQATT, CDR2 SNEGSKA (reference sequence). This CDR3 comprises 15 residues. The chain's CDR3 is CSARDGGYPSYEQYF. The CDR3 DNA follows: TGCAGTGCTAGAGATGGTGGGTACCCCTCCTACGAGCAGTACTTC.

Remarks on this clonotype: The final CDR3 position lacks the conserved phenylalanine or tryptophan, pointing to a likely read error. The chain joins TRBV15 to TRBJ2-2, with TRBD1 matching 10 bases. Per the germline V gene, CDR1 is LNHNV and CDR2 is YYDKDF (reference sequence). V gave up 4 bases and J gave up 6 bases; unmatched junction bases: 8. This CDR3 is built from 16 residues. The CDR3 reads CATSTRGGTGAGELFL. CDR3 DNA sequence: TGTGCCACCAGCACCAGAGGTGGGACAGGGGCCGGGGAGCTGTTTCTT.

In this sample, this clonotype turned up once. V usage is TRBV29-1 and J usage is TRBJ2-3, with unresolved D. V lost 6 bases and J 2 bases, leaving 15 bases between the germline ends. CDR1 SQVTM and CDR2 ANQGSEA come from the germline V gene. The CDR3 sequence is 14 residues long. CDR3 nucleotide sequence: TGCAGCGTCCTAACCCACTTAAACACAGATACGCAGTATTTT. Its protein product is CSVLTHLNTDTQYF.

V usage is TRBV5-1 and J usage is TRBJ2-5; TRBD2 agrees at 15 bases. The CDR3 has 16 amino acids. Germline V lookup: CDR1 SGHRS, CDR2 YFSETQ. The V and J ends lost 4 bases and 2 bases, in that order; junction bases with no gene match: 3. CDR3 loop: CASSGGLAGGQETQYF. CDR3 DNA sequence: TGCGCCAGCAGCGGGGGACTAGCGGGGGGTCAAGAGACCCAGTACTTC. Supplemented by reference TRBV5-1 and TRBJ2-5, the full variable domain reads KAGVTQTPRYLIKTRGQQVTLSCSPISGHRSVSWYQQTPGQGLQFLFEYFSETQRNKGNFPGRFSGRQFSNSRSEMNVSTLELGDSALYLCASSGGLAGGQETQYFGPGTRLLVL.

The V gene is TRBV6-1, the J gene TRBJ1-2; weak D call: TRBD1 (5 bases). Germline CDR1 MNHNS, CDR2 SASEGT. Deletions cut 7 bases from V and 5 bases from J, with 20 bases between. The CDR3 has 15 amino acids. CDR3 DNA: TGTGCCAGCACCCGAGGGGCCACTGCCGGGTATGGCTACACCTTC. Translating gives CASTRGATAGYGYTF.

There are a few counts of this clonotype. This chain connects TRBV25-1 to TRBJ1-4, with unresolved D. CDR1 and CDR2 from the germline V gene are MGHDK and SYGVNS. The CDR3 extends over 17 amino acids. V lost 3 bases and J lost 8, with 22 bases in between. Here the CDR3 reads CASSDTRPLRGDEKLFF. In nucleotides, the CDR3 is TGTGCCAGCAGTGATACTCGACCATTACGGGGAGACGAAAAACTGTTTTTT.

The chain carries TRBV9 and TRBJ1-3; the D gene is possibly TRBD1 (5 bases). CDR1 SGDLS and CDR2 YYNGEE come from the germline V gene. V lost 7 bases to trimming and J lost 3 bases, with 14 bases between them. The CDR3 has 14 residues. The CDR3 spells CASGRGGNGNTIYF. CDR3 coding DNA: TGTGCCAGCGGGAGGGGAGGGAATGGAAACACCATATATTTT.

This clonotype has just a few counts. V is TRBV7-9 and J is TRBJ1-5; tentatively, D is TRBD1 (6 bases). The length of the CDR3 is 15 residues. CDR1 is SEHNR and CDR2 is FQNEAQ in the germline V gene (reference sequence). Trimming left V 4 bases short and J 2 bases short, with 12 bases between. CDR3 amino acids: CASSYGQIGNQPQHF. The CDR3 nucleotides are TGTGCCAGCAGCTACGGACAGATAGGCAATCAGCCCCAGCATTTT.

This clonotype was seen a handful of times. This chain connects TRBV6-5 to TRBJ2-5, with no clear D. This CDR3 comprises 14 residues. V lost 2 bases and J lost 5, with 12 bases in between. Germline CDR1 is MNHEY and CDR2 is SVGAGI. CDR3 nucleotide sequence: TGTGCCAGCAGTTACAGTGGTGGCTTCGAGACCCAGTACTTC. Encoded protein: CASSYSGGFETQYF.

This clonotype was detected only a few times. This sequence joins TRBV20-1 and TRBJ2-7; the D gene is possibly TRBD1 (6 bases). The germline V gene encodes CDR1 DFQATT and CDR2 SNEGSKA (reference sequence). Between the trimmed V and J ends, which lost 0 bases and 3 bases, there was a span of 15 bases. This CDR3 contains 15 residues. CDR3 DNA: TGCAGTGCTAGAGACCAGCCCGGGACATACTACGAGCAGTACTTC. It codes for CSARDQPGTYYEQYF.

The CDR3 region has the DNA TGTGCCAGCAGCTTAACTAGGTCGGGGTACACCGGGGAGCTGTTTTTT. This encodes CASSLTRSGYTGELFF. V usage is TRBV11-3 and J usage is TRBJ2-2; weak D call: TRBD2 (5 bases). Deletions cut 2 bases from V and 3 bases from J, with 13 bases between. Germline V gives CDR1 SGHNT, CDR2 YENEEA. This CDR3 spans 16 amino acids.

In this sample, this clonotype turned up a few times. The gene calls are TRBV19 and TRBJ1-2, with D perhaps TRBD1 (6 bases). This CDR3 has 13 amino acids. Germline CDR1 LNHDA, CDR2 SQIVND (reference sequence). The CDR3 spells CAIETNRDGGYTF. CDR3 coding DNA: TGTGCAATAGAAACTAACAGGGACGGCGGCTACACCTTC.

V gene TRBV6-5 combines with J gene TRBJ1-1; 7 positions agree with TRBD1. Unmatched junction bases numbered 9, after V lost 2 bases and J lost 0 bases. In germline, CDR1 is MNHEY, CDR2 SVGAGI. This CDR3 is built from 17 residues. This CDR3 is CASSYRTGRNLNTEAFF. The CDR3 nucleotides read TGTGCCAGCAGTTACCGGACAGGTCGAAACCTGAACACTGAAGCTTTCTTT.

A few counts support this clonotype. The chain links TRBV2 to TRBJ1-5; maybe TRBD1 (6 bases). This CDR3 contains 14 residues. Trimming removed 6 bases from V and 5 bases from J, with 14 bases in between. The germline gives CDR1 SNHLY, CDR2 FYNNEI. DNA of the CDR3: TGTGCCAGCAGACCACAGGGTCGTGATCAGCCCCAGCATTTT. Translating it yields CASRPQGRDQPQHF.

The CDR3 nucleotides are TGTGCCAGCAGCTTACAGCTAACGAACACCGGGGAGCTGTTTTTT. This encodes CASSLQLTNTGELFF. The chain recombines TRBV2 with TRBJ2-2; D unclear. The CDR3 is made up of 15 amino acids. CDR1 and CDR2 (germline): SNHLY, FYNNEI. Between the trimmed V and J ends, which lost 6 bases and 0 bases, there was a span of 11 bases. Looking up the rest from reference TRBV2 and TRBJ2-2 gives the full variable domain: EPEVTQTPSHQVTQMGQEVILRCVPISNHLYFYWYRQILGQKVEFLVSFYNNEISEKSEIFDDQFSVERPDGSNFTLKIRSTKLEDSAMYFCASSLQLTNTGELFFGEGSRLTVL.

The chain recombines TRBV7-9 with TRBJ1-3, with a possible D match to TRBD1 (6 bases). CDR3 length equals 15 residues. The germline gives CDR1 SEHNR, CDR2 FQNEAQ (reference sequence). Trimming took off 8 bases at V and 0 bases at J, with 14 bases between the two ends. The CDR3 bases are TGTGCCAGCGGTGCGGACAGCTTCTCTGGAAACACCATATATTTT. As protein: CASGADSFSGNTIYF.

The V and J genes are TRBV5-6 and TRBJ1-4; D is perhaps TRBD1 (5 bases). The CDR3 sequence is 15 residues long. From germline, CDR1 is SGHDT and CDR2 YYEEEE. With 0 bases removed from V and 8 bases from J, the gap between germline ends came to 14 bases. The CDR3 region is CASSLVGTQREKLFF. The CDR3 region has the DNA TGTGCCAGCAGCTTGGTAGGGACGCAAAGGGAAAAACTGTTTTTT.

The rearrangement uses TRBV2 and TRBJ1-5, with no clear D. Germline-derived CDR1 and CDR2 are SNHLY and FYNNEI. Trimming removed 4 bases at V and 2 bases at J, with 15 bases between. This CDR3 contains 16 residues. CDR3 sequence: CASSAISGVGNQPQHF. CDR3 coding DNA: TGTGCCAGCAGTGCGATCTCTGGGGTCGGCAATCAGCCCCAGCATTTT.

This clonotype was counted only a few times. The chain employs TRBV28 and TRBJ1-2, with TRBD1 as a possible D gene (6 bases). CDR1 and CDR2 from the germline V gene are MDHEN and SYDVKM. The CDR3 consists of 15 residues. V lost 6 bases and J lost 1, with 15 bases in between. CDR3 sequence: CASRKTGTNNYGYTF. DNA for the CDR3: TGTGCCAGCAGGAAAACAGGGACCAATAACTATGGCTACACCTTC.

This sequence joins TRBV20-1 and TRBJ1-6; TRBD1 agrees at 7 bases. With 0 bases clipped from V and 14 bases from J, the junction kept 7 bases outside the gene matches. The CDR3 extends over 13 amino acids. Germline V lookup: CDR1 DFQATT, CDR2 SNEGSKA (reference sequence). CDR3 residues: CSARDRGTLALHF. CDR3 DNA sequence: TGCAGTGCTAGAGACAGGGGGACGCTCGCCCTCCACTTT.

This clonotype occurred a few times. The chain links TRBV7-2 to TRBJ1-6; 8 nucleotides agree with TRBD1. CDR3 length: 15 residues. The germline V gene has CDR1 SGHTA and CDR2 FQGNSA. V gave up 5 bases and J gave up 6 bases; unmatched junction bases: 6. The CDR3 is CASSPGQGGNSPLHF. CDR3 bases: TGTGCCAGCAGCCCAGGACAGGGAGGTAATTCACCCCTCCACTTT.

This clonotype was seen more than once but under ten times. The CDR3 DNA sequence: TGTGCCACCAGTGATACAGGTCCCGTCTCACCCCTCCACTTT. This gives the protein CATSDTGPVSPLHF. This chain links TRBV24-1 with TRBJ1-6; D may be TRBD1 (5 bases). The CDR3 length is 14 residues. Trimming stripped 3 bases from V and 10 bases from J, with 12 bases between. CDR1 and CDR2 from the germline V gene are KGHDR and SFDVKD.

The chain has TRBV6-2 or TRBV6-3 and TRBJ2-1, with D perhaps matching TRBD1 (6 bases). Germline V lookup: CDR1 MNHEY, CDR2 SVGEGT. This CDR3 has 14 amino acids. V lost 6 bases to trimming and J lost 2 bases, with 11 bases between them. The CDR3 is CASSPGTTYNEQFF. CDR3 DNA: TGTGCCAGCAGCCCAGGGACAACCTACAATGAGCAGTTCTTC.

This clonotype was counted only a few times. This chain connects TRBV15 to TRBJ1-6; 8 bases map to TRBD1. V lost 0 bases, J lost 8 bases, and 3 bases stayed unmatched. The germline V gene has CDR1 LNHNV and CDR2 YYDKDF (reference sequence). The CDR3 runs 15 residues. Here the CDR3 reads CATSREDRVYSPLHF. The CDR3 nucleotides are TGTGCCACCAGCAGAGAGGACAGGGTTTATTCACCCCTCCACTTT.

The rearrangement uses TRBV6-1 and TRBJ2-7; D gene ambiguous. V was trimmed by 9 bases and J by 1 base, leaving 13 bases between them. Germline CDR1 is MNHNS and CDR2 is SASEGT. There are 13 residues in the CDR3. The CDR3 loop reads CASAAGDSYEQYF. CDR3 nucleotide sequence: TGTGCCAGTGCTGCAGGCGATTCCTACGAGCAGTACTTC.

Only a few counts were recorded for this clonotype. The chain employs TRBV7-9 and TRBJ1-5, with D perhaps TRBD1 (5 bases). Looked up from germline, CDR1 is SEHNR and CDR2 is FQNEAQ (reference sequence). Trimming cost V 4 bases and J 4 bases, with 14 bases left between them. The CDR3 runs to 15 residues. The CDR3 here is CASSSGSWGNQPQHF. CDR3 DNA sequence: TGTGCCAGCAGCTCCGGGAGCTGGGGGAATCAGCCCCAGCATTTT. Full variable domain (remainder filled in from reference TRBV7-9 and TRBJ1-5): DTGVSQNPRHKITKRGQNVTFRCDPISEHNRLYWYRQTLGQGPEFLTYFQNEAQLEKSRLLSDRFSAERPKGSFSTLEIQRTEQGDSAMYLCASSSGSWGNQPQHFGDGTRLSIL.

This chain links TRBV27 with TRBJ2-7; no firm D call. V gave up 1 base and J gave up 0 bases, with 16 bases separating them. The CDR3 loop spans 17 amino acids. Germline CDR1 MNHEY, CDR2 SMNVEV (reference sequence). CDR3 DNA: TGTGCCAGCAGTTTATTGGGCAGGTCCCTAAGCTCCTACGAGCAGTACTTC. Its protein product is CASSLLGRSLSSYEQYF.

The chain carries TRBV7-2 and TRBJ2-5; D possibly matches TRBD1 or TRBD2 (5 bases each). This CDR3 has 14 amino acids. Trimming cost V 2 bases and J 5 bases, with 12 bases left between them. Per the germline V gene, CDR1 is SGHTA and CDR2 is FQGNSA. As DNA, the CDR3 is TGTGCCAGCAGCTTAAACCAGGGCGGGGAGACCCAGTACTTC. It specifies CASSLNQGGETQYF.

This sequence joins TRBV6-2 or TRBV6-3 and TRBJ2-7; D perhaps matches TRBD2 (6 bases). The germline V and J ends were trimmed by 8 bases and 3 bases, with 11 bases remaining between them. Germline values: CDR1 MNHEY, CDR2 SVGEGT. The CDR3 is made up of 12 amino acids. As DNA, the CDR3 is TGTGCCAGCCTGGGACTCCTCTACGAGCAGTACTTC. Translating gives CASLGLLYEQYF.

The chain recombines TRBV28 with TRBJ2-7; maybe TRBD1 (5 bases). The V end was cut by 3 bases, the J end by 2 bases, with 11 bases between. Germline V gene data show CDR1 as MDHEN and CDR2 as SYDVKM. This CDR3 has 14 residues. The CDR3 region is CASSFQGSTYEQYF. DNA of the CDR3: TGTGCCAGCAGTTTCCAGGGCTCGACCTACGAGCAGTACTTC.